This record covers a single TCR beta chain. The V gene's germline CDR1 is MNHNY and CDR2 SVGAGI (reference sequence). V was pared by 8 bases and J by 3 bases, with 14 bases between. This CDR3 has 13 residues. These data are taken from a study of blood T cell repertoires in COVID-19. Study-level background: Samples taken during acute and convalescent COVID-19 were collected in the United States, Italy and Spain. The cDNA or gDNA used as material had been derived from T cells, B-cell-depleted T cells, or PBMCs.

In the original workflow: Amplifying reference gene primers gave estimates of nucleated cell counts. Using immunoSEQ multiplex PCR, the repertoire was profiled, and TCRdb retains in-frame clones only, with some absent. V, J and clone size were drawn from that table, and D and trimming were deduced from the DNA. The profile shows 200,000 to 250,000 clones, roughly 86% of them singletons. The receptor was isolated from a woman between 55 and 75 years old with acute or convalescent COVID-19. The chain is built from TRBV6-6 and TRBJ2-7, with D possibly being TRBD2 (5 bases). Sequencing was done on a sample of peripheral blood. The CDR3 spells CASREGLIYEQYF. As DNA, the CDR3 is TGTGCCAGCCGTGAGGGATTGATCTACGAGCAGTACTTC.